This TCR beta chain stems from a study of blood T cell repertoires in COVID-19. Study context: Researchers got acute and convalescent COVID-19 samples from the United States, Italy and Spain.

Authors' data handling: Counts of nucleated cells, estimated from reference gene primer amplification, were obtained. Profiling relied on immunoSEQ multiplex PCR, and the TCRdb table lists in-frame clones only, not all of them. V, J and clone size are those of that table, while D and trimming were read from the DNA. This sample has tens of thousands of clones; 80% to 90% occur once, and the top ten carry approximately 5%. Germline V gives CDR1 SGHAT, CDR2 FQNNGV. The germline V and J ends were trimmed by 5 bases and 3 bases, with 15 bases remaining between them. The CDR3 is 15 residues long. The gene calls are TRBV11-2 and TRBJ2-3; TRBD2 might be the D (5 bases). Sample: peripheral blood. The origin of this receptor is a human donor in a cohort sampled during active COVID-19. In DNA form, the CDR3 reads TGTGCCAGCAGCGCCCAAGGGCTAGCAACAGATACGCAGTATTTT. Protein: CASSAQGLATDTQYF.